This T cell receptor (beta chain) is from a study of cytomegalovirus exposure and HLA in healthy donors. General study results and limits: A later analysis reportedly identified an Asian-associated ancestry cluster as carrying fewer N-insertions than the approximately 670-donor mean.

Concerning this clone: Its antigen remains unidentified.

Donors were nominally healthy when sampled, though unrecorded immune exposures were likely. PCR involved 60 Vbeta and 13 Jbeta primers. TCRdb's copy holds only in-frame clones and misses some; the assay was immunoSEQ multiplex PCR. The data show 35,000 to 50,000 clones, less than 75% seen once. This CDR3 is 15 amino acids long. The V segment lost 8 bases and the J segment 6 bases; nucleotides outside the gene matches: 13. The germline V gene encodes CDR1 MNHEY and CDR2 SMNVEV (reference sequence). J is TRBJ1-2 and V is TRBV27; 9 bases are a match to TRBD1. The specimen sequenced was PBMCs. This receptor was identified in a man aged 55 to 70 in good health and CMV-seropositive. CDR3 protein: CASGQPGQGADGYTF. The CDR3 nucleotides are TGTGCCAGCGGCCAACCGGGACAGGGAGCAGATGGCTACACCTTC.